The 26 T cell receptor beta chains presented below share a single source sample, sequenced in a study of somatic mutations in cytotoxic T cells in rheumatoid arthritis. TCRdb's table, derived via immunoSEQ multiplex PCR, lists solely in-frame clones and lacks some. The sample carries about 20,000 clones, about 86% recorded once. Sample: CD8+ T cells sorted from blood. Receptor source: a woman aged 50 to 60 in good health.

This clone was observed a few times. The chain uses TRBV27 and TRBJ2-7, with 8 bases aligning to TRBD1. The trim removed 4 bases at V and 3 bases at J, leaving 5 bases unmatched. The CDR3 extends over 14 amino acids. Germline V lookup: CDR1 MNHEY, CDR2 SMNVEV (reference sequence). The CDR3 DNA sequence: TGTGCCAGCAGTTCCGGGACAGGCCTCTACGAGCAGTACTTC. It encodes CASSSGTGLYEQYF.

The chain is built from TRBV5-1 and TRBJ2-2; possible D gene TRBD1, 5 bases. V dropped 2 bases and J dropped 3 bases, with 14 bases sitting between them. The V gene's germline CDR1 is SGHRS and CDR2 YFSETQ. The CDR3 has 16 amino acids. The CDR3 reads CASSLGATGYTGELFF. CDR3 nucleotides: TGCGCCAGCAGCTTAGGAGCCACAGGTTACACCGGGGAGCTGTTTTTT. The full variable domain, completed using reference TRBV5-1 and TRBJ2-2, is KAGVTQTPRYLIKTRGQQVTLSCSPISGHRSVSWYQQTPGQGLQFLFEYFSETQRNKGNFPGRFSGRQFSNSRSEMNVSTLELGDSALYLCASSLGATGYTGELFFGEGSRLTVL.

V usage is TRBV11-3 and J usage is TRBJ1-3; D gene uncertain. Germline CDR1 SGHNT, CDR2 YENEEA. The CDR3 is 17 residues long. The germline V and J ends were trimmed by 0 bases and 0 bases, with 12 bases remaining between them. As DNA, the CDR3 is TGTGCCAGCAGCTTAGATACGGCGGGATACTCTGGAAACACCATATATTTT. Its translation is CASSLDTAGYSGNTIYF.

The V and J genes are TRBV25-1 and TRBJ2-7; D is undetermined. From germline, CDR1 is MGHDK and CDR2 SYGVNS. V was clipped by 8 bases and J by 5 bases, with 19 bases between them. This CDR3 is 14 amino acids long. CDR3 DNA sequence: TGTGCCAGCGGAGACTTGGGATACTATGACGAGCAGTACTTC. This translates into CASGDLGYYDEQYF.

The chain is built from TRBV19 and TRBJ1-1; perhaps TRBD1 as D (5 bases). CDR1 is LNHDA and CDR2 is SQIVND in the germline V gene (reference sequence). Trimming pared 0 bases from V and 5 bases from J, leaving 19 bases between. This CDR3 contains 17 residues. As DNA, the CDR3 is TGTGCCAGTAGTATAGATTTCGCCAGGGAGGATGGGACTGAAGCTTTCTTT. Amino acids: CASSIDFAREDGTEAFF.

The chain's CDR3 is CASSQELGQAESGANVLTF. For the CDR3, the DNA is TGCGCCAGCAGCCAAGAATTAGGCCAGGCTGAATCTGGGGCCAACGTCCTGACTTTC. This chain links TRBV4-3 with TRBJ2-6; D unclear. The CDR3 spans 19 residues. Between the trimmed V and J ends, which lost 0 bases and 1 base, there was a span of 16 bases. The germline gives CDR1 LGHNA, CDR2 YSLEER.

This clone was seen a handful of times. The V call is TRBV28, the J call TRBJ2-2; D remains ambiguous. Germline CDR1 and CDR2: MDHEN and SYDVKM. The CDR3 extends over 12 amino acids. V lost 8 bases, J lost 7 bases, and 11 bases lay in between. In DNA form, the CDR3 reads TGTGCCAGCCTGTTGGCGAGCGGGGAGCTGTTTTTT. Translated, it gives CASLLASGELFF.

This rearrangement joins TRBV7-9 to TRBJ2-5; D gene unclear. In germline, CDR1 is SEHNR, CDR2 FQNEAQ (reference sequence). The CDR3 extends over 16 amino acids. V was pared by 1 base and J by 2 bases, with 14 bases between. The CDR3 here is CASSLVMAGKQETQYF. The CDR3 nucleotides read TGTGCCAGCAGCTTAGTGATGGCAGGAAAACAAGAGACCCAGTACTTC. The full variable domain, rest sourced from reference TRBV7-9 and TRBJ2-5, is DTGVSQNPRHKITKRGQNVTFRCDPISEHNRLYWYRQTLGQGPEFLTYFQNEAQLEKSRLLSDRFSAERPKGSFSTLEIQRTEQGDSAMYLCASSLVMAGKQETQYFGPGTRLLVL.

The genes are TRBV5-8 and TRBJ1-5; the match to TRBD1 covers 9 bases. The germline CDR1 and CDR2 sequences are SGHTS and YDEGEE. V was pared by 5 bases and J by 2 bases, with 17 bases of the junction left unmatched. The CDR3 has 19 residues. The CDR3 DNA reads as TGTGCCAGCAGGCCGCCGGGACAGGGAAGAGGAAGAGGCAATCAGCCCCAGCATTTT. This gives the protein CASRPPGQGRGRGNQPQHF.

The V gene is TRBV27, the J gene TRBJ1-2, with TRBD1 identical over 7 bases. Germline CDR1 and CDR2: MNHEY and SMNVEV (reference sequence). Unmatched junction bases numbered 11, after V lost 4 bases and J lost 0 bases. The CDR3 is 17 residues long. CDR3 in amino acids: CASSSRLDREANYGYTF. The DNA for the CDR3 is TGTGCCAGCAGTTCCCGACTTGACAGGGAAGCTAACTATGGCTACACCTTC.

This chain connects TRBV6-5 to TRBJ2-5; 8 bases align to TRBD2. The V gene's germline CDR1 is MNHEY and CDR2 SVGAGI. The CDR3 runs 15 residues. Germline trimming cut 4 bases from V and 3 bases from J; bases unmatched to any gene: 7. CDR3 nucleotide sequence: TGTGCCAGCAGTTTGGGAGCGGGGGAAAAAGAGACCCAGTACTTC. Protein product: CASSLGAGEKETQYF.

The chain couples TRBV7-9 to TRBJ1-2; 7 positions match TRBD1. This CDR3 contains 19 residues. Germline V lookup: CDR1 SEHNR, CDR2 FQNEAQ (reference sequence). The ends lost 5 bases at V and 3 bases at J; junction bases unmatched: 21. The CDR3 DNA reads TGTGCCAGCAGCGGCCGGCCCTTGTCTTCCTCCACAGGGGACTATGGCTACACCTTC. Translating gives CASSGRPLSSSTGDYGYTF.

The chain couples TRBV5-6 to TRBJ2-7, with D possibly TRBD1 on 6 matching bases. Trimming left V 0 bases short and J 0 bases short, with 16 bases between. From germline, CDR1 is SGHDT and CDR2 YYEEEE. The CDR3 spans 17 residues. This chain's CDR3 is CASSLAGGRGDSYEQYV. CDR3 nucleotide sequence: TGTGCCAGCAGCTTGGCTGGGGGCAGGGGCGACTCCTACGAGCAGTACGTC.

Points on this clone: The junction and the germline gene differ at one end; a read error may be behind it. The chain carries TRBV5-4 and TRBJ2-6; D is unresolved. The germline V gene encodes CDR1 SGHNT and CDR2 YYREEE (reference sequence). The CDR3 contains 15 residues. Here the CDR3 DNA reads TGCGCCAGCAGCCAAGCCAGCTCTGGGGCCAACGTCCTGACTTTC. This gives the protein CASSQASSGANVLTF.

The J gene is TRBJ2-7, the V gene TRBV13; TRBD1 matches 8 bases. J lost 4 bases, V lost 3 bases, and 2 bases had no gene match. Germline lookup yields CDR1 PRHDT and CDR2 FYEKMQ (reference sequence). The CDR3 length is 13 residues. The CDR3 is CASSFTGGYEQYF. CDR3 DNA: TGTGCCAGCAGCTTTACAGGGGGGTACGAGCAGTACTTC.

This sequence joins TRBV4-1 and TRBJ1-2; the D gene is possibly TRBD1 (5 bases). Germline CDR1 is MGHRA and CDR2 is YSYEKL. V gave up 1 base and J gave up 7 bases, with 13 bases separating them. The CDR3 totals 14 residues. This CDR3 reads CASSQVQGMSGYTF. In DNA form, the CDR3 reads TGCGCCAGCAGCCAAGTTCAGGGAATGAGTGGCTACACCTTC.

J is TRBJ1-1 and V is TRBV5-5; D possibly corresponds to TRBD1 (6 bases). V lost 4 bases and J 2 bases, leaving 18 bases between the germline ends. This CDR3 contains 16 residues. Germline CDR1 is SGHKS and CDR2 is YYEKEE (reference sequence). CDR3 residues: CASSPTLRGLNTEAFF. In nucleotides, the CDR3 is TGTGCCAGCAGCCCCACCCTCAGGGGACTAAACACTGAAGCTTTCTTT.

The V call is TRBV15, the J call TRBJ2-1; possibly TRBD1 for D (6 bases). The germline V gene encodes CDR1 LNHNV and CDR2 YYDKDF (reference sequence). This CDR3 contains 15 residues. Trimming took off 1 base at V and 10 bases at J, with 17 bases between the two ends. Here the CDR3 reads CATSRVTGSGREQFF. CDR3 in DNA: TGTGCCACCAGCAGAGTAACAGGGTCGGGTCGCGAGCAGTTCTTC.

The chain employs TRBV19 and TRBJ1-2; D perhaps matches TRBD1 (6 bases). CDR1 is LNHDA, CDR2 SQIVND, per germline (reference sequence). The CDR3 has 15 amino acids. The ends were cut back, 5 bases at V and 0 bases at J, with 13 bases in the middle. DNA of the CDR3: TGTGCCAGTAGTTACCGGGACACCACTAACTATGGCTACACCTTC. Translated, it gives CASSYRDTTNYGYTF.

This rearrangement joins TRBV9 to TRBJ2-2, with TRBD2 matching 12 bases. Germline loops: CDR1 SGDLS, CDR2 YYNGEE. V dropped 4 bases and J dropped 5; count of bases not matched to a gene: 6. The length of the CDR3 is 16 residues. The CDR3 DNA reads TGTGCCAGCAGCCCCCGACTAGCGGGGGTTACCGGGGAGCTGTTTTTT. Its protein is CASSPRLAGVTGELFF.

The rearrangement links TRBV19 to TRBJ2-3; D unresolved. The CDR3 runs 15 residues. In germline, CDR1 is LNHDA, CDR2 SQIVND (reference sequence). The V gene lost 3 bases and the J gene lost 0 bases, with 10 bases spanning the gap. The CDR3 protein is CASSIMISSTDTQYF. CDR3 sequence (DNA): TGTGCCAGTAGTATCATGATCTCTAGCACAGATACGCAGTATTTT.

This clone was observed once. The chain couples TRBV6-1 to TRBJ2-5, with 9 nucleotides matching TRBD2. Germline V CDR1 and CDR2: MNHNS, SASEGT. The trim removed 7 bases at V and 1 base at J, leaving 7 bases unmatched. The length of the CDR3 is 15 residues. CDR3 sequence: CASKMGSGGQETQYF. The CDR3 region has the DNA TGTGCCAGCAAGATGGGTAGCGGGGGCCAAGAGACCCAGTACTTC.

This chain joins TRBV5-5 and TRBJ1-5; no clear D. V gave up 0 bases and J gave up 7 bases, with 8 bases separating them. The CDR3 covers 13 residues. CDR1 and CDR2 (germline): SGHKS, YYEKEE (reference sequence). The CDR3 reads CASSLVEGQPQHF. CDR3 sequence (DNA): TGTGCCAGCAGCTTGGTGGAAGGGCAGCCCCAGCATTTT.

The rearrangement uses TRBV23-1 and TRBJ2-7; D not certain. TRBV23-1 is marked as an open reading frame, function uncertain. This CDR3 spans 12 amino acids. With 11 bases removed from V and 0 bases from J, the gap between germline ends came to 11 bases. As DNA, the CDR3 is TGCGCCCGCACCGAAGTCTCCTACGAGCAGTACTTC. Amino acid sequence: CARTEVSYEQYF.

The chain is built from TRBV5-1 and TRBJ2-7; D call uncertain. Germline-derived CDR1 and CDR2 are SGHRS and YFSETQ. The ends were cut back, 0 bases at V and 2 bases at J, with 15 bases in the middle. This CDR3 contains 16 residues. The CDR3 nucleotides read TGCGCCAGCAGCTTGGCCGGAACACCGTCCACCTACGAGCAGTACTTC. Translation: CASSLAGTPSTYEQYF.

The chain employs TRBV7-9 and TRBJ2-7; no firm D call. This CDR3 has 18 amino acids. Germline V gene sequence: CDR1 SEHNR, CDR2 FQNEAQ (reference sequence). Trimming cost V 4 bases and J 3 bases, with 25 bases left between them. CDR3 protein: CASSSSTRSVTWDYEQYF. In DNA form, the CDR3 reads TGTGCCAGCAGCTCGAGCACCCGTTCAGTAACATGGGACTACGAGCAGTACTTC.